Each of the 8 T cell receptor beta chains below was sequenced from the same sample in a study of cytomegalovirus exposure and HLA in healthy donors. TCRdb's copy holds only in-frame clones and misses some; the assay was immunoSEQ multiplex PCR. Of approximately 300,000 clones in the sample, roughly nine tenths were seen once. Sequencing was done on a sample of PBMCs. The source is a woman younger than 45 in good health and CMV-seropositive.

This chain connects TRBV9 to TRBJ2-7, with 8 bases matching TRBD1. The CDR3 is 14 residues long. The V gene's germline CDR1 is SGDLS and CDR2 YYNGEE. The J segment lost 5 bases and the V segment lost 4 bases, leaving 8 bases of the junction unmatched. CDR3 DNA: TGTGCCAGCAGCCCCAAGGGGACAGGTCACGAGCAGTACTTC. The encoded protein is CASSPKGTGHEQYF.

The chain recombines TRBV5-4 with TRBJ2-3; 8 nucleotides align to TRBD2. This CDR3 region has 14 residues. Germline V CDR1 and CDR2: SGHNT, YYREEE (reference sequence). V shed 0 bases and J 5 bases; nucleotides not matched to a gene: 2. The CDR3 here is CASSLAGGRDTQYF. The CDR3 DNA sequence: TGTGCCAGCAGCTTGGCGGGGGGGCGAGATACGCAGTATTTT.

This clone was observed a handful of times. CDR3 in amino acids: CASSVSLSNEQFF. CDR3 DNA sequence: TGTGCCAGCAGCGTATCGCTATCCAATGAGCAGTTCTTC. The gene calls are TRBV9 and TRBJ2-1; D gene ambiguous. The CDR3 is 13 residues long. V shed 1 base and J shed 6 bases, with 8 bases lying between them. The V gene's germline CDR1 is SGDLS and CDR2 YYNGEE. Full variable domain (missing parts from reference TRBV9 and TRBJ2-1): DSGVTQTPKHLITATGQRVTLRCSPRSGDLSVYWYQQSLDQGLQFLIQYYNGEERAKGNILERFSAQQFPDLHSELNLSSLELGDSALYFCASSVSLSNEQFFGPGTRLTVL.

The chain uses TRBV27 and TRBJ2-2; possibly TRBD2 for D (6 bases). V shed 6 bases and J shed 7 bases, with 21 bases lying between them. The CDR3 has 16 residues. The germline gives CDR1 MNHEY, CDR2 SMNVEV (reference sequence). Written as DNA, the CDR3 is TGTGCCAGCAGCCGGGGACCGCTCTACGGGAGCGGGGAGCTGTTTTTT. Translated, it gives CASSRGPLYGSGELFF.

A remark on this clone: The same CDR3 can be traced to other DNA sequences in this sample. V and J are TRBV9 and TRBJ2-1; D unclear. The CDR3 is 12 residues long. Per germline, CDR1 SGDLS and CDR2 YYNGEE. Trimming left V 3 bases short and J 5 bases short, with 6 bases between. In DNA form, the CDR3 reads TGTGCCAGCAGCGGATATAACAATGAGCAGTTCTTC. It translates to CASSGYNNEQFF.

This clone appeared a single time. This chain uses TRBV13 with TRBJ2-4; 7 nucleotides line up with TRBD1. The CDR3 runs 17 residues. Losses at the gene ends were 2 bases for V and 1 base for J; bases not matched to a gene: 8. CDR1 PRHDT and CDR2 FYEKMQ come from the germline V gene (reference sequence). The CDR3: CASSLSRQGRAKNIQYF. CDR3 DNA: TGTGCCAGCAGCTTAAGCCGACAGGGTAGGGCCAAAAACATTCAGTACTTC.

V is TRBV30 and J is TRBJ2-1, with a tentative D call TRBD2 (5 bases). The germline V gene encodes CDR1 GTSNPN and CDR2 SVGIG (reference sequence). CDR3 length: 15 amino acids. V lost 8 bases to trimming and J lost 4 bases, with 21 bases between them. Here the CDR3 DNA reads TGTGCCCGGCGCGGCCAGGACTCGATATACAATGAGCAGTTCTTC. Amino acid sequence: CARRGQDSIYNEQFF.

This chain connects TRBV10-2 to TRBJ2-6; D gene ambiguous. The CDR3 is 15 residues long. Germline V gene sequence: CDR1 WSHSY, CDR2 SAAADI. The V gene lost 10 bases and the J gene lost 1 base, with 14 bases spanning the gap. CDR3 coding DNA: TGCGCCACCATAGACGAAAGGTCTGGGGCCAACGTCCTGACTTTC. Translation: CATIDERSGANVLTF.